The rows below give T cell receptor beta chains drawn from one sample of a study of blood T cell repertoires in COVID-19. Data came from immunoSEQ multiplex PCR; TCRdb stores just in-frame clones and leaves some out. The sample has roughly 260,000 clones, 88% seen once. Sequenced: peripheral blood. The source is a man in his fifties or sixties who had recovered from COVID-19. Both conserved end residues are part of each CDR3. A D gene is named only where the DNA matches it firmly. Expanded clones get a size class; other rows say once, few or many, or leave the size out.

>.|TRBV6-2/TRBV6-3|TRBJ1-5|.
CASSSITGLDQPQHF
TGTGCCAGCAGTTCTATTACAGGGCTGGATCAGCCCCAGCATTTT
>once|TRBV19|TRBJ1-3|.
CASSIDRGSGNTIYF
TGTGCCAGTAGTATAGATCGGGGGTCTGGAAACACCATATATTTT
>once|TRBV3-1/TRBV3-2|TRBJ2-5|.
CASSPGSPMGAQYF
TGTGCCAGCAGCCCCGGGAGTCCGATGGGGGCCCAGTACTTC
>.|TRBV7-2|TRBJ2-1|TRBD2
CASSFWAGGYNEQFF
TGTGCCAGCAGCTTCTGGGCGGGGGGTTACAATGAGCAGTTCTTC
>.|TRBV29-1|TRBJ2-6|TRBD2
CSAPRLAGDLGANVLTF
TGCAGCGCCCCCAGGCTAGCGGGGGACCTTGGGGCCAACGTCCTGACTTTC
>few|TRBV5-1|TRBJ2-1|.
CASSLQDSYNEQFF
TGCGCCAGCAGCTTACAAGACTCCTACAATGAGCAGTTCTTC
>.|TRBV7-9|TRBJ1-1|TRBD1
CASNAPGQGGMNTEAFF
TGTGCCAGCAATGCCCCGGGACAGGGAGGGATGAACACTGAAGCTTTCTTT
>.|TRBV5-4|TRBJ1-5|.
CASSLSWGGNSNQPQHF
TGTGCCAGCAGCTTGAGCTGGGGAGGGAATAGCAATCAGCCCCAGCATTTT
>.|TRBV5-1|TRBJ1-5|.
CASSLKSGGQPQHF
TGCGCCAGCAGCTTGAAGTCAGGAGGTCAGCCCCAGCATTTT
>.|TRBV18|TRBJ2-2|.
CASSLTFNTGELFF
TGTGCCAGCTCACTGACTTTTAACACCGGGGAGCTGTTTTTT
>.|TRBV6-5|TRBJ2-6|.
CASRRGQPGANVLTF
TGTGCCAGCAGACGCGGACAACCTGGGGCCAACGTCCTGACTTTC
>.|TRBV5-4|TRBJ2-7|.
CASSKGRYEQYF
TGTGCCAGCAGCAAGGGGCGCTACGAGCAGTACTTC
>.|TRBV3-1/TRBV3-2|TRBJ1-1|TRBD1
CASSRQQGVGEAFF
TGTGCCAGCAGCCGGCAACAGGGGGTCGGTGAAGCTTTCTTT
>.|TRBV6-5|TRBJ1-4|.
CATSGANEKLFF
TGTGCCACCTCCGGAGCTAATGAAAAACTGTTTTTT
>.|TRBV11-2|TRBJ2-1|.
CASSSRAAGFSYNEQFF
TGTGCCAGCAGCTCTCGGGCGGCGGGGTTCTCCTACAATGAGCAGTTCTTC
>.|TRBV9|TRBJ1-2|.
CASSEYTDYGYTF
TGTGCCAGCAGCGAATACACCGACTATGGCTACACCTTC
>.|TRBV7-8|TRBJ1-5|.
CASSLGTVQNNQPQHF
TGTGCCAGCAGCTTAGGGACAGTGCAGAACAATCAGCCCCAGCATTTT
>once|TRBV5-1|TRBJ2-7|TRBD1
CASSGDRGSYEQYF
TGCGCCAGCAGCGGGGACAGGGGGTCCTACGAGCAGTACTTC
>.|TRBV9|TRBJ1-3|.
CASNPRGYGNTIYF
TGTGCCAGCAACCCTCGGGGGTACGGAAACACCATATATTTT
>.|TRBV10-3|TRBJ1-3|.
CAINRGSSTNTIYF
TGTGCCATCAACCGAGGGAGCTCGACAAACACCATATATTTT
>.|TRBV10-2|TRBJ2-1|TRBD2
CASSTSGGTNEQFF
TGCGCCAGCAGTACTAGCGGGGGGACCAATGAGCAGTTCTTC
>.|TRBV18|TRBJ2-2|.
CASPQGYTGELFF
TGTGCCAGCCCCCAGGGATACACCGGGGAGCTGTTTTTT
>.|TRBV7-9|TRBJ1-2|.
CASSLDGPIRYTF
TGTGCCAGCAGCTTAGATGGGCCCATTCGCTACACCTTC
>few|TRBV15|TRBJ1-1|TRBD1
CATRQGANTEAFF
TGTGCCACCAGACAGGGGGCTAACACTGAAGCTTTCTTT
>.|TRBV6-5|TRBJ2-1|.
CASVLYEGGNEQFF
TGTGCCAGCGTACTTTACGAGGGTGGCAATGAGCAGTTCTTC
>.|TRBV6-5|TRBJ1-3|.
CATDSGILGNTIYF
TGTGCCACGGATTCAGGGATTCTAGGAAACACCATATATTTT
>.|TRBV5-6|TRBJ1-5|.
CASSTTRQELLNQPQHF
TGTGCCAGCAGCACTACCCGACAGGAACTTCTCAATCAGCCCCAGCATTTT
>.|TRBV5-4|TRBJ2-1|.
CASSLGGRNEQFF
TGTGCCAGCAGCTTAGGAGGGCGCAATGAGCAGTTCTTC
>.|TRBV18|TRBJ2-3|.
CASSSNTQYF
TGTGCCAGCTCATCTAATACGCAGTATTTT
>.|TRBV15|TRBJ2-1|TRBD1
CATSREGPGQGLVLASYNEQFF
TGTGCCACCAGCAGAGAGGGCCCCGGACAGGGGCTGGTCCTGGCCTCCTACAATGAGCAGTTCTTC
>.|TRBV5-1|TRBJ2-1|.
CASSNAILSYNEQFF
TGCGCCAGCAGCAATGCGATTCTCTCCTACAATGAGCAGTTCTTC
>.|TRBV7-2|TRBJ2-2|.
CASSLLSAGQTGELFF
TGTGCCAGCAGCTTACTCTCGGCGGGGCAAACCGGGGAGCTGTTTTTT
>.|TRBV7-3|TRBJ2-6|.
CASAPGAGANVLTF
TGTGCCAGCGCTCCCGGGGCTGGGGCCAACGTCCTGACTTTC
>.|TRBV18|TRBJ2-3|.
CASSGANTDTQYF
TGTGCCAGCTCAGGGGCAAACACAGATACGCAGTATTTT